A single sample is the source of the 23 T cell receptor beta chains below, sequenced in a study of human T cells and chemical hapten exposure. Time point denoted: patch test 2, 6 weeks after DPC sensitization. The treatment is: therapeutic diphenylcyclopropenone sensitization with weekly scalp DPC. TCRdb fed the RACE reads into MiXCR, producing one record per CDR3 protein. The repertoire consists of about 54,000 distinct CDR3 sequences, with over 9.5% occurring once and the leading ten covering roughly 1.7%. The sample consisted of whole blood, taken in connection with sensitization to the hapten diphenylcyclopropenone (DPC). These receptor sequences come from a woman aged 45-59 years with alopecia areata. Some clones in this sample may be carry-over from other donors' samples.

The chain uses TRBV2 and TRBJ1-4; D call uncertain. From germline, CDR1 is SNHLY and CDR2 FYNNEI. This CDR3 contains 14 residues. V lost 4 bases and J lost 6, with 12 bases in between. Written as DNA, the CDR3 is TGTGCCAGCAGTGGAGCGAGGGTAGATGAAAAACTGTTTTTT. This gives the protein CASSGARVDEKLFF.

This clonotype showed up just a few times. The CDR3 protein is CASSLIAGGPSTNEQFF. The CDR3 bases are TGCGCCAGCAGCCTCATAGCGGGAGGGCCGTCGACCAATGAGCAGTTCTTC. The chain links TRBV5-1 to TRBJ2-1, with 11 bases that match TRBD2. The CDR3 sequence is 17 residues long. The germline gives CDR1 SGHRS, CDR2 YFSETQ. The junction had 12 bases not matched to a gene; V was cut back by 4 bases and J by 6 bases. The full variable domain, with the rest looked up from reference TRBV5-1 and TRBJ2-1, is KAGVTQTPRYLIKTRGQQVTLSCSPISGHRSVSWYQQTPGQGLQFLFEYFSETQRNKGNFPGRFSGRQFSNSRSEMNVSTLELGDSALYLCASSLIAGGPSTNEQFFGPGTRLTVL.

The chain employs TRBV7-6 and TRBJ1-5, with 8 bases that match TRBD1. V was pared by 5 bases and J by 9 bases, with 15 bases of the junction left unmatched. CDR3 length: 16 residues. In germline, CDR1 is SGHVS, CDR2 FNYEAQ. CDR3 loop: CASSPRAGGEVPPQHF. CDR3 nucleotide sequence: TGTGCCAGCAGCCCAAGGGCAGGGGGCGAGGTTCCGCCCCAGCATTTT. The whole variable domain, remainder taken from reference TRBV7-6 and TRBJ1-5, is GAGVSQSPRYKVTKRGQDVALRCDPISGHVSLYWYRQALGQGPEFLTYFNYEAQQDKSGLPNDRFSAERPEGSISTLTIQRTEQRDSAMYRCASSPRAGGEVPPQHFGDGTRLSIL.

This clonotype was seen only a few times. The genes are TRBV6-5 and TRBJ1-3; tentative D call: TRBD1 (6 bases). CDR1 and CDR2 from the germline V gene are MNHEY and SVGAGI. The CDR3 length is 15 residues. CDR3 sequence: CASGTTAFSGNTIYF. The CDR3 DNA is TGTGCTTCTGGGACAACTGCTTTCTCTGGAAACACCATATATTTT.

This clonotype appeared many times. The chain uses TRBV14 and TRBJ2-6; 7 nucleotides match TRBD1. Germline trimming cut 4 bases from V and 0 bases from J; bases unmatched to any gene: 12. The length of the CDR3 is 19 residues. Germline CDR1 is SGHDN and CDR2 is FVKESK. The CDR3 nucleotides read TGTGCCAGCAGCCTCAATACCGGGACAGATTACTCTGGGGCCAACGTCCTGACTTTC. It translates to CASSLNTGTDYSGANVLTF.

This clonotype was picked up many times. CDR3 bases: TGTGCCAGCAGCTACAGAGAGTATGGCTACACCTTC. Its protein is CASSYREYGYTF. The chain has TRBV6-2 or TRBV6-3 and TRBJ1-2; D call uncertain. The CDR3 is made up of 12 amino acids. V lost 6 bases to trimming and J lost 5 bases, with 10 bases between them. From germline, CDR1 is MNHEY and CDR2 SVGEGT.

This clonotype was seen more than once but under ten times. V gene TRBV12-3 or TRBV12-4 combines with J gene TRBJ2-1; D is perhaps TRBD1 (5 bases). V was shortened by 4 bases and J by 7 bases, with 17 bases between the two germline ends. This CDR3 contains 15 residues. CDR3 sequence: CASSSQALELNEQFF. CDR3 nucleotides: TGTGCCAGCAGTTCACAGGCCCTAGAGTTAAATGAGCAGTTCTTC.

This clonotype was observed at least ten times. The J gene is TRBJ2-1, the V gene TRBV11-2, with TRBD1 matching 8 bases. The CDR3 length is 14 residues. Germline V gene data show CDR1 as SGHAT and CDR2 as FQNNGV. Trimming cost V 5 bases and J 10 bases; bases outside gene matches: 10. CDR3 amino acids: CASSRPGTGYEQFF. The CDR3 region has the DNA TGTGCCAGCAGCCGTCCCGGGACAGGCTACGAGCAGTTCTTC.

This clonotype was observed a few times. V usage is TRBV18 and J usage is TRBJ1-5; D possibly corresponds to TRBD1 (5 bases). Trimming removed 5 bases at V and 6 bases at J, with 17 bases between. Germline assignment: CDR1 KGHSH and CDR2 LQKENI. This CDR3 region has 15 residues. For the CDR3, the DNA is TGTGCCAGCTCAACCAACGAGTTGGGGCGTCAGCCCCAGCATTTT. Translation: CASSTNELGRQPQHF.

This clonotype was recorded at least ten times. The genes are TRBV6-5 and TRBJ1-3; TRBD1 aligns across 9 bases. CDR1 and CDR2 (germline): MNHEY, SVGAGI. The V and J ends lost 6 bases and 11 bases, in that order; junction bases with no gene match: 11. The CDR3 is 14 residues long. The CDR3 loop is CASSRQGGSLPIYF. DNA for the CDR3: TGTGCCAGCAGCCGACAGGGGGGCTCACTCCCCATATATTTT.

This clonotype has just a few counts. J is TRBJ1-5 and V is TRBV29-1; perhaps TRBD1 as D (6 bases). The CDR3 has 14 amino acids. CDR1 and CDR2 from the germline V gene are SQVTM and ANQGSEA. The V end was cut by 5 bases, the J end by 4 bases, with 15 bases between. The CDR3 DNA follows: TGCAGCGTTACCGGCGTAGGGGGGAATCAGCCCCAGCATTTT. It encodes CSVTGVGGNQPQHF.

This clonotype was picked up a small number of times. This sequence joins TRBV20-1 and TRBJ2-5, with 9 bases aligning to TRBD2. V shed 5 bases, J shed 4 bases, and the junction held 11 bases outside the gene matches. Germline CDR1 is DFQATT and CDR2 is SNEGSKA (reference sequence). CDR3 length: 15 amino acids. The CDR3, as DNA: TGCAGTGCTCCCCGACTAGCGGTAGAAATAGAGACCCAGTACTTC. It yields the protein CSAPRLAVEIETQYF.

V usage is TRBV21-1 and J usage is TRBJ2-5; the table's D call, TRBD2, was not checked against the DNA. TRBV21-1 is designated a pseudogene. The CDR3 runs 16 residues. CDR3 sequence (DNA): TGTGCCAGCAGCATTAGGACTAGCGGGGGGCAAGAGACCCAGTACTTC. Protein: CASSIRTSGGQETQYF.

The chain combines TRBV7-2 with TRBJ1-4; 8 nucleotides match TRBD1. Germline V CDR1 and CDR2: SGHTA, FQGNSA. V lost 2 bases and J lost 5; bases outside the gene matches: 7. CDR3 size: 16 residues. CDR3 protein: CASSLHRTGRNEKLFF. DNA of the CDR3: TGTGCCAGCAGCTTACATCGGACAGGGCGGAATGAAAAACTGTTTTTT.

This clonotype appeared many times. The chain is built from TRBV7-8 and TRBJ2-1; D is perhaps TRBD1 (5 bases). This CDR3 has 15 residues. The V gene's germline CDR1 is SGHVS and CDR2 FQNEAQ. Between the trimmed V and J ends, which lost 3 bases and 7 bases, there was a span of 16 bases. The CDR3 loop reads CASSFPGIRRNEQFF. The CDR3 DNA is TGTGCCAGCAGCTTTCCAGGGATACGTCGTAATGAGCAGTTCTTC.

The V and J genes are TRBV28 and TRBJ1-5, with D perhaps TRBD1 (5 bases). This CDR3 has 13 amino acids. Trimming pared 4 bases from V and 4 bases from J, leaving 8 bases between. Germline V gene sequence: CDR1 MDHEN, CDR2 SYDVKM. This CDR3 reads CASSWGKNQPQHF. The CDR3 DNA reads as TGTGCCAGCAGTTGGGGGAAAAATCAGCCCCAGCATTTT.

The chain has TRBV4-1 and TRBJ2-1, with D possibly being TRBD1 (5 bases). Trimming took off 0 bases at V and 0 bases at J, with 15 bases between the two ends. This CDR3 region has 18 residues. CDR1 is MGHRA and CDR2 is YSYEKL in the germline V gene. DNA of the CDR3: TGCGCCAGCAGCCAAGAAGGGCGAAGGGGAATCTCCTACAATGAGCAGTTCTTC. It translates to CASSQEGRRGISYNEQFF.

This clonotype was counted ten times or more. The chain uses TRBV24-1 and TRBJ1-5; TRBD1 is a possible D gene (6 bases). Trimming pared 2 bases from V and 2 bases from J, leaving 9 bases between. The CDR3 is 15 amino acids. CDR1 and CDR2 (germline): KGHDR, SFDVKD. CDR3 sequence: CATSDSSGGNQPQHF. CDR3 DNA: TGTGCCACCAGTGATTCCTCAGGGGGCAATCAGCCCCAGCATTTT.

In its sample, this clonotype was seen many times. The chain recombines TRBV18 with TRBJ2-1, with TRBD1 as a possible D gene (5 bases). Trimming removed 3 bases at V and 2 bases at J, with 11 bases between. This CDR3 has 15 amino acids. Germline assignment: CDR1 KGHSH and CDR2 LQKENI. CDR3 region: CASSPRDRTYNEQFF. CDR3 DNA sequence: TGTGCCAGCTCACCCCGAGACAGAACCTACAATGAGCAGTTCTTC.

This clonotype was picked up many times. V and J are TRBV20-1 and TRBJ1-2; 7 nucleotides agree with TRBD1. The germline V gene has CDR1 DFQATT and CDR2 SNEGSKA (reference sequence). Losses at the gene ends were 0 bases for V and 4 bases for J; bases not matched to a gene: 8. This CDR3 has 15 amino acids. The CDR3 nucleotides are TGCAGTGCTAGAGATAGGGACAGCGCTATCTATGGCTACACCTTC. It yields the protein CSARDRDSAIYGYTF.

The V gene is TRBV28, the J gene TRBJ2-3; the D is unclear. The V gene's germline CDR1 is MDHEN and CDR2 SYDVKM. V was cut by 6 bases and J by 2 bases, with 9 bases left in between. CDR3 length: 13 residues. CDR3 loop: CASRPQNTDTQYF. CDR3 sequence (DNA): TGTGCCAGCAGACCACAGAACACAGATACGCAGTATTTT.

This clonotype was counted many times. The chain uses TRBV5-1 and TRBJ2-1; D perhaps matches TRBD2 (5 bases). CDR3 length: 16 residues. The germline V gene encodes CDR1 SGHRS and CDR2 YFSETQ. The V and J ends lost 3 bases and 0 bases respectively, with 13 bases between them. The CDR3 here is CASSYIPGSSYNEQFF. The CDR3 DNA is TGCGCCAGCAGCTATATCCCTGGGAGCTCCTACAATGAGCAGTTCTTC.

V and J are TRBV10-1 and TRBJ2-5; D is possibly TRBD1 (5 bases). The germline V gene has CDR1 WNHNN and CDR2 SYGVQD (reference sequence). This CDR3 comprises 13 residues. Between the trimmed V and J ends, which lost 3 bases and 6 bases, there was a span of 11 bases. CDR3 loop: CASSEQAQQTQYF. The CDR3 DNA follows: TGCGCCAGCAGTGAACAGGCGCAACAGACCCAGTACTTC.